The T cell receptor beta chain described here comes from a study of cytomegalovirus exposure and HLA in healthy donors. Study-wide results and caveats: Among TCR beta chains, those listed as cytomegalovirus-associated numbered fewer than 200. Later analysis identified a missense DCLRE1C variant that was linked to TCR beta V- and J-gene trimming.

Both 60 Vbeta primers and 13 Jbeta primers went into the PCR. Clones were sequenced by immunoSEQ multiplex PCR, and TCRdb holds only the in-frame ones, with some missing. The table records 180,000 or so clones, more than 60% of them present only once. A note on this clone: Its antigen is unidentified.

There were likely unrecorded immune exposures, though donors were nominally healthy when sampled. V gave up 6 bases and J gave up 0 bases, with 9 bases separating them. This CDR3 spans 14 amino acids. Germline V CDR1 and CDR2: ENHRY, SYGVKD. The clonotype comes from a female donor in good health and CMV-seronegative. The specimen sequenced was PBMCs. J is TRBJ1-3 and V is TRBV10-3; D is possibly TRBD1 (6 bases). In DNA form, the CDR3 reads TGTGCCATCAGGGAGGACAGCTCTGGAAACACCATATATTTT. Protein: CAIREDSSGNTIYF.